A selection of T cell receptor beta chains follows, all from one sample in a study of metastatic and nonmetastatic thyroid tumors. Through MiXCR, TCRdb re-clonotyped the PCR reads. The table has under 95,000 clones, over 9.5% seen once. Source material: blood. Receptors were obtained from a female donor with papillary thyroid cancer or a benign thyroid nodule (not recorded which). Some clones in this sample may be carry-over from other donors' samples. CDR3s include the opening cysteine and the closing phenylalanine or tryptophan. D genes are given only for firm matches. Size is stated for part of the rows, as once, few or many counts, or as a class when the clone is expanded.

v_gene,d_gene,j_gene,abundance,CDR3nt,CDR3aa
TRBV27,.,TRBJ1-2,many,TGTGCCAGCAGTTTATCCCCCGGGGTGGGCTACACCTTC,CASSLSPGVGYTF
TRBV7-2,TRBD1,TRBJ1-1,many,TGTGCCAGCAGGGACAGGGGTTTGAAAACGGCTGAAGCTTTCTTT,CASRDRGLKTAEAFF
TRBV3-1,TRBD1,TRBJ1-2,many,TGTGCCAGCAGCCTCGGGACAGGGGAGTACTATGGCTACACCTTC,CASSLGTGEYYGYTF
TRBV6-1,TRBD2,TRBJ2-1,many,TGTGCCAGCAGTGGATTGGGCGGGGGGGAGGGTGAGCAGTTCTTC,CASSGLGGGEGEQFF
TRBV30,.,TRBJ1-3,many,TGTGCCTGGAGTGTGGTATTGGGAAACACCATATATTTT,CAWSVVLGNTIYF
TRBV6-1,TRBD1,TRBJ2-7,many,TGTGCCAGCAGTTCCGGGACAGGGATCTACGAGCAGTACTTC,CASSSGTGIYEQYF
TRBV5-6,.,TRBJ1-1,many,TGTGCCAGCGGGCGTGAGGGGCGGGTGGGCACTGAAGCTTTCTTT,CASGREGRVGTEAFF
TRBV7-6,.,TRBJ1-6,many,TGTGCCAGCAGCTTAGGGGTTTCGGGCAATTCACCCCTCCACTTT,CASSLGVSGNSPLHF
TRBV11-2,TRBD1,TRBJ1-1,.,TGTGCCAGCAGCTCCTCGGGACAGTTGAACACTGAAGCTTTCTTT,CASSSSGQLNTEAFF
TRBV6-5,.,TRBJ2-5,few,TGTGCCAGCAGTTATTGGGTAAAAGAGACCCAGTACTTC,CASSYWVKETQYF
TRBV6-1,.,TRBJ2-2,many,TGTGCCAGCAGAACCCGGGAGAAAGAGCTGTTTTTT,CASRTREKELFF
TRBV20-1,TRBD1,TRBJ2-7,.,TGCAGTGCTAGAAGAACAGGGGAATCCTACGAGCAGTACTTC,CSARRTGESYEQYF
TRBV7-2,.,TRBJ2-7,many,TGTGCCAGCAGCTTAGTCTCCTACGAGCAGTACTTC,CASSLVSYEQYF
TRBV9,.,TRBJ2-2,many,TGTGCCAGCAGCCTCGCGGCAGGGGATCCAACCGGGGAGCTGTTTTTT,CASSLAAGDPTGELFF
TRBV7-2,TRBD2,TRBJ2-3,many,TGTGCCAGCAGCTTATGGCTAGCGGGGGGCACAGATACGCAGTATTTT,CASSLWLAGGTDTQYF
TRBV11-2,TRBD1,TRBJ2-7,many,TGTGCCAGCAGCTTCGCACCCGGACAGGCTTACGAGCAGTACTTC,CASSFAPGQAYEQYF
TRBV20-1,TRBD2,TRBJ2-3,many,TGCAGTGCTAGCCCATTGGGGCCGACTAGCGGGAGCCCTAGCACAGATACGCAGTATTTT,CSASPLGPTSGSPSTDTQYF
TRBV18,TRBD1,TRBJ1-1,many,TGTGCCAGCTCACCGGGGACAGAGACTGAAGCTTTCTTT,CASSPGTETEAFF
TRBV12-3/TRBV12-4,.,TRBJ2-4,many,TGTGCCAGCAGTTTAGTCCAGGGTTATGCCAAAAACATTCAGTACTTC,CASSLVQGYAKNIQYF
TRBV6-2/TRBV6-3,TRBD2,TRBJ2-1,few,TGTGCCAGCAGTTACCACCCGGCTAGCGGGTACAATGAGCAGTTCTTC,CASSYHPASGYNEQFF
TRBV20-1,.,TRBJ2-7,many,TGCAGTGCTAGAGATCGAAGAGGGATCCACGAGCAGTACTTC,CSARDRRGIHEQYF
TRBV28,.,TRBJ1-1,many,TGTGCCAGCAAGTGGTGGACGGACACTGAAGCTTTCTTT,CASKWWTDTEAFF
TRBV11-3,TRBD2,TRBJ2-1,few,TGTGCCAGCAGCTTAGTCGGAGCGGGAGGTCGCAATGAGCAGTTCTTC,CASSLVGAGGRNEQFF
TRBV2,.,TRBJ2-5,many,TGTGCCAGCAACGGGGGCCGACAAGAGACCCAGTACTTC,CASNGGRQETQYF
TRBV6-4,TRBD1,TRBJ1-1,many,TGTGCCAGCAGCCCCACGGGACAGGGGGCGAGGACTGAAGCTTTCTTT,CASSPTGQGARTEAFF
TRBV4-3,.,TRBJ2-3,many,TGCGCCAGTCAAGCCGGGTATCGCACAGATACGCAGTATTTT,CASQAGYRTDTQYF
TRBV4-1,TRBD2,TRBJ2-1,many,TGCGCCAGCCGCCCCTCGGGGGGGAATGAGCAGTTCTTC,CASRPSGGNEQFF
TRBV7-8,TRBD2,TRBJ2-7,many,TGTGCCAGCAGCTTTATGACTAGCGGGGCCTACGAGCAGTACTTC,CASSFMTSGAYEQYF
TRBV30,TRBD2,TRBJ2-3,many,TGTGCCTGGAGGGGGACTAGCGGGAGGAGAGATACGCAGTATTTT,CAWRGTSGRRDTQYF
TRBV11-2,.,TRBJ2-1,.,TGTGCCAGCAGCCCAAATAGCGGCTCCTACAATGAGCAGTTCTTC,CASSPNSGSYNEQFF
TRBV6-1,TRBD1,TRBJ2-1,.,TGTGCCATCCGCACAGGGGGCAGTGAACAGTTCTTC,CAIRTGGSEQFF
TRBV10-3,.,TRBJ2-2,many,TGTGCCATCAGAGGGGGGAAGGACACCGGGGAGCTGTTTTTT,CAIRGGKDTGELFF
TRBV2,TRBD2,TRBJ2-7,many,TGTGCCAGCAGTGAAGGGGAGCGGGGCTACGAGCAGTACTTC,CASSEGERGYEQYF
TRBV20-1,TRBD1,TRBJ2-7,many,TGCAGTGCTGAAAGACAGGGTTCCTACGAGCAGTACTTC,CSAERQGSYEQYF
TRBV28,.,TRBJ2-1,many,TGTGCCAGCAGTTTTTCCCTCTACAATGAGCAGTTCTTC,CASSFSLYNEQFF
TRBV7-3,.,TRBJ2-3,.,TGTGCCGGCAGCCCGGGGACACCAGATACGCAGTATTTT,CAGSPGTPDTQYF
TRBV19,.,TRBJ2-1,few,TGTGCCAGTAGTATTAGTGGCGCAATTTATGAGCAGTTCTTC,CASSISGAIYEQFF
TRBV20-1,TRBD2,TRBJ2-1,many,TGCAGTGCTAGAGCTCCTAGCGGGAGCAATGAGCAGTTCTTC,CSARAPSGSNEQFF
TRBV9,.,TRBJ2-2,many,TGTGCCAGCAGCGTAGTAGGTGGAGGACTCGGCACCGGGGAGCTGTTTTTT,CASSVVGGGLGTGELFF
TRBV30,.,TRBJ1-5,many,TGTGCCTGGAGTGTCGGGGGAGGCAATCAGCCCCAGCATTTT,CAWSVGGGNQPQHF
TRBV12-3/TRBV12-4,.,TRBJ2-3,many,TGTGCCAGCACCCTCACAGATACGCAGTATTTT,CASTLTDTQYF
TRBV4-2,.,TRBJ2-3,many,TGTGCCAGCAGCCCCCGATCCCGCGACAGCCCTGGCACAGATACGCAGTATTTT,CASSPRSRDSPGTDTQYF
TRBV6-1,TRBD1,TRBJ1-6,many,TGTGCCAGCAGACGACAGGGGGCGGGGTCACCCCTCCACTTT,CASRRQGAGSPLHF
TRBV9,.,TRBJ2-1,many,TGTGCCAGCAGCCCCGAGGGGGGGGTCTCCTACAATGAGCAGTTCTTC,CASSPEGGVSYNEQFF
TRBV19,.,TRBJ1-5,many,TGTGCCAGTAGCAATGAAAATCAGCCCCAGCATTTT,CASSNENQPQHF
TRBV29-1,.,TRBJ1-5,few,TGCAGCGTCGCGATAGTTGGTAGCAATCAGCCCCAGCATTTT,CSVAIVGSNQPQHF
TRBV6-7,TRBD1,TRBJ1-2,.,TGTGCCAGCAGTTACTTAGCGACAGGGGGCAACTATGGCTACACCTTC,CASSYLATGGNYGYTF
TRBV6-2/TRBV6-3,.,TRBJ1-1,many,TGTGCCAGCAGTTACGAGGGCCCCACTGAAGCTTTCTTT,CASSYEGPTEAFF
TRBV7-9,.,TRBJ1-2,many,TGTGCCAGCAGCTTAGCGGCGGAGACCTATGGCTACACCTTC,CASSLAAETYGYTF
TRBV2,TRBD2,TRBJ2-1,many,TGTGCCAGCAGGGTAGCGGGAGGGTACAATGAGCAGTTCTTC,CASRVAGGYNEQFF
TRBV20-1,.,TRBJ2-7,.,TGCAGTGCTAGCTCGGAGCTTTCGTACGAGCAGTACTTC,CSASSELSYEQYF
TRBV19,.,TRBJ2-2,.,TGTGCCAGTAGCTGGGGGAAGAGGGGGGAGCTGTTTTTT,CASSWGKRGELFF
TRBV28,.,TRBJ1-6,.,TGTGCCAGCAGCCTCGGGGGGGCTAAGAATTCACCCATCTACTTT,CASSLGGAKNSPIYF